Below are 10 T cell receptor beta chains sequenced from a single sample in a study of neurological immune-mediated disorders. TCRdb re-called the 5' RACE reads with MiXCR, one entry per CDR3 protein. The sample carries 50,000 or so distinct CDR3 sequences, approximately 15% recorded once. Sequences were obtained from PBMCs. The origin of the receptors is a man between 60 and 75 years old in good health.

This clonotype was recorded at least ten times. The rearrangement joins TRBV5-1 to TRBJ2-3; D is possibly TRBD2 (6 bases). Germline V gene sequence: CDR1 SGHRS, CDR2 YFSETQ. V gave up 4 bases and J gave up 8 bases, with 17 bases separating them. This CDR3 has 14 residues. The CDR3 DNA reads TGCGCCAGCAGCGGGGGACTTGGGGCCAGTACGCAGTATTTT. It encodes CASSGGLGASTQYF.

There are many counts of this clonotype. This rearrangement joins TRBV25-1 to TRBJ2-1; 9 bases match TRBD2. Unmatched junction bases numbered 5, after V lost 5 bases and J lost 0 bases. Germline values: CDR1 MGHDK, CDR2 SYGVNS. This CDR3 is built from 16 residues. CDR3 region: CASSSSGASSYNEQFF. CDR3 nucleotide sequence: TGTGCCAGCAGTTCTAGCGGGGCAAGCTCCTACAATGAGCAGTTCTTC.

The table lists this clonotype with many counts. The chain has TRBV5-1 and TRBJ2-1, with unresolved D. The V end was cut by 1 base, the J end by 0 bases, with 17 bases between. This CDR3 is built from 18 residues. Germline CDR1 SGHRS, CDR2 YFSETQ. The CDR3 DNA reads TGCGCCAGCAGCTTGAGAGGCCCTAGACCAAGCTCCTACAATGAGCAGTTCTTC. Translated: CASSLRGPRPSSYNEQFF.

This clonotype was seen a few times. Here the CDR3 reads CSVGGTENTGELFF. CDR3 in DNA: TGCAGCGTGGGCGGGACAGAGAACACCGGGGAGCTGTTTTTT. V gene TRBV29-1 combines with J gene TRBJ2-2; D might be TRBD1 (7 bases). The CDR3 spans 14 residues. V was cut by 6 bases and J by 1 base, with 12 bases left in between. CDR1 SQVTM and CDR2 ANQGSEA come from the germline V gene.

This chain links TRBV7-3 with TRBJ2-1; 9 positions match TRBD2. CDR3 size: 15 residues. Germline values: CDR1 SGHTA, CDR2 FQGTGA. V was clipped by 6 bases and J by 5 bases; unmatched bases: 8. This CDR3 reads CASRSTSGSNNEQFF. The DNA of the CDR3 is TGTGCCAGCAGGTCCACTAGCGGGTCGAACAATGAGCAGTTCTTC.

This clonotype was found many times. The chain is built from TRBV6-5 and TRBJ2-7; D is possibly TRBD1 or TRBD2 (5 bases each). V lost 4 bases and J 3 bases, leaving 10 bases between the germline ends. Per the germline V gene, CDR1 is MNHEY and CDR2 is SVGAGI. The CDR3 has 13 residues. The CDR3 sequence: CASSFGTRYEQYF. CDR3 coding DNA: TGTGCCAGCAGTTTTGGGACCCGCTACGAGCAGTACTTC.

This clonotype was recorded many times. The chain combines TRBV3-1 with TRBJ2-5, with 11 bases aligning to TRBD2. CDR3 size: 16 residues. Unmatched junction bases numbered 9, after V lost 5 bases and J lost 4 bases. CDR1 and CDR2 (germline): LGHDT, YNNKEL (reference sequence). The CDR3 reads CASSDSGRAILETQYF. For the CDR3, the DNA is TGTGCCAGCAGCGATAGCGGGAGGGCCATTTTAGAGACCCAGTACTTC.

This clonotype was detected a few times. In DNA form, the CDR3 reads TGTGCCATCCCGGGACATTCGGCTTACTATGGCTACACCTTC. It is translated as CAIPGHSAYYGYTF. The V call is TRBV6-1, the J call TRBJ1-2; D is possibly TRBD1 (6 bases). This CDR3 has 14 amino acids. The germline V and J ends were trimmed by 10 bases and 3 bases, with 18 bases remaining between them. Germline V gives CDR1 MNHNS, CDR2 SASEGT.

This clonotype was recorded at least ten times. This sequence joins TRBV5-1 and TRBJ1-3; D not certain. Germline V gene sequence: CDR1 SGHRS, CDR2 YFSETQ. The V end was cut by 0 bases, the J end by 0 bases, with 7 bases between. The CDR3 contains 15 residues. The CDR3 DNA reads TGCGCCAGCAGCTTGGAAGGCAACTCTGGAAACACCATATATTTT. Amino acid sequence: CASSLEGNSGNTIYF.

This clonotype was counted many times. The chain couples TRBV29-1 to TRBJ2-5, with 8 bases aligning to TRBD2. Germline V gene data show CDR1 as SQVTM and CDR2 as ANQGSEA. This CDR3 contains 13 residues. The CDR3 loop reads CTYGASGSETQYF. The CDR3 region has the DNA TGCACCTACGGGGCCAGCGGGAGCGAGACCCAGTACTTC.